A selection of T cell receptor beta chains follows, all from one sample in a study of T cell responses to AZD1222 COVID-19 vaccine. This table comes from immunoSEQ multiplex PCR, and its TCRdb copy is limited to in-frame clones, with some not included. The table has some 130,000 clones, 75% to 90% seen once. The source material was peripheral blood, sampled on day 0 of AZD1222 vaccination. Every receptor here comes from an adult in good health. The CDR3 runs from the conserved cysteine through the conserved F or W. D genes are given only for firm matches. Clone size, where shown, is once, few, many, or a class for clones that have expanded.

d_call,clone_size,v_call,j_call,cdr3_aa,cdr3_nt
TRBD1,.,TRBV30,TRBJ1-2,CAWDRQGRSGYTF,TGTGCCTGGGACAGACAGGGGCGCAGTGGCTACACCTTC
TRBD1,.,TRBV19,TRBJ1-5,CASSIGQGYSSNQPQHF,TGTGCCAGTAGTATAGGACAGGGGTATAGTAGCAATCAGCCCCAGCATTTT
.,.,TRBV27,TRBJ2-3,CASSFGREVRGDTQYF,TGTGCCAGCAGTTTTGGGCGCGAGGTCCGCGGAGATACGCAGTATTTT
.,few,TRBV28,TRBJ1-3,CASSLRTSFSGNTIYF,TGTGCCAGCAGTTTAAGGACATCTTTCTCTGGAAACACCATATATTTT
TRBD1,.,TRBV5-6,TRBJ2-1,CASSFFTGGSYNEQFF,TGTGCCAGCAGCTTTTTTACAGGGGGTTCCTACAATGAGCAGTTCTTC
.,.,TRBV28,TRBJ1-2,CASSLLMRGTNGYTF,TGTGCCAGCAGTTTACTTATGAGGGGAACAAATGGCTACACCTTC
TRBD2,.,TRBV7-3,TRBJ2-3,CASSLGTSGASASF,TGTGCCAGCAGCTTAGGGACTAGCGGGGCCTCTGCTTCTTTT
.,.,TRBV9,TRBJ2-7,CASSVGLGGASIEEQYF,TGTGCCAGCAGCGTAGGGCTTGGGGGGGCAAGTATTGAGGAGCAGTACTTC
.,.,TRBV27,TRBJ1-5,CASSSIRDLYSNQPQHF,TGTGCCAGCAGTTCCATCCGGGACCTTTATAGCAATCAGCCCCAGCATTTT
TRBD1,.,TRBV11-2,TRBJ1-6,CASSLPRTGMGSYNSPLHF,TGTGCCAGCAGCCTGCCTCGGACAGGGATGGGCTCCTATAATTCACCCCTCCACTTT
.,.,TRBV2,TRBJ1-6,CASSPMTGGDSPLHF,TGTGCCAGCAGTCCGATGACAGGCGGCGATTCACCCCTCCACTTT
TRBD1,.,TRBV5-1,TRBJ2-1,CASRDARTGQHEQFF,TGCGCCAGCAGGGATGCTCGGACAGGGCAACATGAGCAGTTCTTC
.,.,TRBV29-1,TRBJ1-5,CSVEGTRGQPQHF,TGCAGCGTCGAGGGGACCCGAGGACAGCCCCAGCATTTT
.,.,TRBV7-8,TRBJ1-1,CASSLAVGTEAFF,TGTGCCAGCAGCTTAGCCGTCGGCACTGAAGCTTTCTTT
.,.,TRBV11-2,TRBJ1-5,CASSLGRVNQPQHF,TGTGCCAGCAGCTTAGGACGGGTCAATCAGCCCCAGCATTTT
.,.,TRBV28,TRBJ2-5,CASSPLTALGTVQETQYF,TGTGCCAGCAGCCCTCTAACCGCCCTGGGAACAGTTCAAGAGACCCAGTACTTC
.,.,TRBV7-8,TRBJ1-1,CASSLRGGAEAFF,TGTGCCAGCAGCCTCCGGGGGGGAGCTGAAGCTTTCTTT
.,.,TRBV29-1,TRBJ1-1,CSVKFGAEAFF,TGCAGCGTCAAATTCGGGGCTGAAGCTTTCTTT
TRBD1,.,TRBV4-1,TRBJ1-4,CASSQPQDRRPFLFF,TGCGCCAGCAGCCAACCTCAGGACAGGCGACCTTTCCTGTTTTTT
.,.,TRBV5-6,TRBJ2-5,CASSLISARETQYF,TGTGCCAGCAGCTTAATTTCAGCGAGGGAGACCCAGTACTTC
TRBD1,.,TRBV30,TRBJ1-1,CAWTRTGILGTTEAFF,TGTGCCTGGACCCGGACAGGGATTTTGGGAACCACTGAAGCTTTCTTT
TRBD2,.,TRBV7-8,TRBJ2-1,CASRRGKRGDPPNNEQFF,TGTGCCAGCAGGCGGGGGAAGCGGGGGGACCCCCCCAACAATGAGCAGTTCTTC
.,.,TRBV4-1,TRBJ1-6,CASSQVDGALSSYNSPLHF,TGCGCCAGCAGCCAAGTTGACGGGGCCTTAAGCTCCTATAATTCACCCCTCCACTTT
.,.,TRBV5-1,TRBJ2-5,CASSLGELGETQYF,TGCGCCAGCAGCTTGGGGGAGTTAGGGGAGACCCAGTACTTC
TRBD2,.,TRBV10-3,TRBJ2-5,CATSGTREETQYF,TGTGCCACCTCCGGGACTAGGGAAGAGACCCAGTACTTC
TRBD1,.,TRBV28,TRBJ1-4,CASSVDREGKLFF,TGTGCCAGCAGTGTCGACAGGGAGGGAAAACTGTTTTTT
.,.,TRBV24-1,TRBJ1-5,CATSDSGTPNQPQHF,TGTGCCACCAGTGATTCCGGGACACCTAATCAGCCCCAGCATTTT
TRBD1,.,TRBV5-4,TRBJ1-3,CASSSGQSSGNTIYF,TGTGCCAGCAGCTCGGGACAGAGTTCTGGAAACACCATATATTTT
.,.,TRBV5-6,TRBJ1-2,CASSPLGRARQGYTF,TGTGCCAGCAGCCCCTTGGGACGGGCGCGCCAGGGCTACACCTTC
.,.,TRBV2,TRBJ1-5,CASSAGRGNQPQHF,TGTGCCAGCAGTGCCGGCAGGGGCAATCAGCCCCAGCATTTT
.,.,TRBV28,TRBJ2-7,CASSFSSSYEQYF,TGTGCCAGCAGTTTCTCGAGCTCCTACGAGCAGTACTTC
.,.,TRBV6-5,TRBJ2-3,CASRVKSGNTQYF,TGTGCCAGCAGAGTCAAATCTGGGAATACGCAGTATTTT
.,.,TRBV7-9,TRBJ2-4,CASSLGRDGIQYF,TGTGCCAGCAGCTTAGGTCGGGATGGCATTCAGTACTTC
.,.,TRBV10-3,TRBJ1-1,CAISRLGGEAFF,TGTGCCATCAGTCGATTAGGGGGTGAAGCTTTCTTT
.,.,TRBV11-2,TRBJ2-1,CASGQGYRGDNEQFF,TGTGCCAGCGGGCAGGGGTATCGTGGGGACAATGAGCAGTTCTTC